This T cell receptor (beta chain) stems from a study of blood T cell repertoires in COVID-19. Study-wide background: Samples representing acute and convalescent COVID-19 were sourced from the United States, Italy and Spain.

The germline CDR1 and CDR2 sequences are MNHNS and SASEGT. V lost 0 bases and J 1 base, leaving 9 bases between the germline ends. The CDR3 length is 15 residues. In the original analysis: Estimation of nucleated cell counts was performed using reference gene primer amplification. Generated by immunoSEQ multiplex PCR, the TCRdb table keeps only in-frame clones and is missing some. D and trimming were read from the DNA, whereas the V and J calls and clone size are those reported in that table. The sample holds under 70,000 clones, almost 90% seen once. The TCR originated in a man aged 55 to 70 with active COVID-19. The sample consisted of peripheral blood. V is TRBV6-1 and J is TRBJ2-5; D is possibly TRBD2 (6 bases). The CDR3 loop is CASSEAGGRQETQYF. The CDR3 DNA reads TGTGCCAGCAGTGAAGCCGGGGGTCGCCAAGAGACCCAGTACTTC.